These 15 T cell receptor beta chains were all obtained from the same sample, sequenced in a study of spatial heterogeneity in lung cancer. TCRdb used MiXCR to reprocess the 5' RACE reads, holding one entry per CDR3 protein. Altogether 35,000 to 45,000 distinct CDR3 sequences are present, just over 7.5% being singletons, with the ten largest covering around a tenth. Time point of the sample: blood at routine non-recurrence follow-up after resection. Sequencing used PBMCs, obtained at follow-up. The receptors originated from a male donor with early-stage non-small cell lung cancer.

This clonotype was seen ten or more times. The chain links TRBV6-5 to TRBJ1-1; 10 nucleotides agree with TRBD1. The junction had 7 bases not matched to a gene; V was cut back by 5 bases and J by 4 bases. Germline CDR1 reads MNHEY; CDR2 reads SVGAGI. The CDR3 is 15 residues long. CDR3 DNA sequence: TGTGCCAGCAGTCCCGGGACAGGGGACGGCACTGAAGCTTTCTTT. This sequence encodes CASSPGTGDGTEAFF.

This clonotype was detected many times. The CDR3 region is CASSSSTRQETQYF. The CDR3 coding sequence is TGTGCCAGCAGTTCCTCGACGCGTCAAGAGACCCAGTACTTC. V is TRBV2 and J is TRBJ2-5; D uncertain. The CDR3 contains 14 residues. The ends were cut back, 5 bases at V and 2 bases at J, with 12 bases in the middle. CDR1 is SNHLY, CDR2 FYNNEI, per germline.

The chain is built from TRBV3-1 and TRBJ2-1, with 8 bases identical to TRBD2. Germline CDR1 reads LGHDT; CDR2 reads YNNKEL (reference sequence). V dropped 1 base and J dropped 8; count of bases not matched to a gene: 1. The CDR3 runs to 13 residues. The CDR3 region is CASSQGTSHEQFF. CDR3 in DNA: TGTGCCAGCAGCCAAGGGACTAGCCATGAGCAGTTCTTC.

The V gene is TRBV12-3 or TRBV12-4, the J gene TRBJ2-1, with 8 bases fitting TRBD2. V gave up 6 bases and J gave up 8 bases; unmatched junction bases: 9. CDR3 length: 14 residues. CDR3 sequence (DNA): TGTGCCAGCAGCCAGAGCGGGGGCCTGGATGAGCAGTTCTTC. It encodes CASSQSGGLDEQFF.

This clonotype showed up many times. V usage is TRBV12-3 or TRBV12-4 and J usage is TRBJ2-5; a weak D match, TRBD1 (7 bases). There are 14 residues in the CDR3. Trimming left V 5 bases short and J 7 bases short, with 17 bases between. CDR3 residues: CASSPQGGYGTQYF. As DNA, the CDR3 is TGTGCCAGCAGTCCGCAGGGGGGTTATGGGACCCAGTACTTC.

This clonotype was seen ten or more times. The chain joins TRBV14 to TRBJ2-7; 9 bases line up with TRBD1. With V trimmed by 2 bases and J by 5 bases, 7 bases remained unmatched. This CDR3 contains 15 residues. From germline, CDR1 is SGHDN and CDR2 FVKESK. CDR3 in amino acids: CASSQWTGAANEQYF. DNA of the CDR3: TGTGCCAGCAGCCAATGGACAGGGGCGGCCAACGAGCAGTACTTC.

There are many counts of this clonotype. The chain uses TRBV5-1 and TRBJ1-1; TRBD1 matches 9 bases. Germline V gives CDR1 SGHRS, CDR2 YFSETQ. CDR3 size: 13 residues. Trimming cost V 4 bases and J 4 bases; bases outside gene matches: 2. Here the CDR3 DNA reads TGCGCCAGCAGCCAGACAGGGGGCACTGAAGCTTTCTTT. Amino acids: CASSQTGGTEAFF.

This clonotype was found many times. This sequence joins TRBV30 and TRBJ1-6, with D possibly being TRBD1 (5 bases). V dropped 2 bases and J dropped 8 bases, with 10 bases sitting between them. Germline V gene sequence: CDR1 GTSNPN, CDR2 SVGIG (reference sequence). The length of the CDR3 is 13 residues. This chain's CDR3 is CAWSLRDDSPLHF. In nucleotides, the CDR3 is TGTGCCTGGAGTCTCAGGGATGATTCACCCCTCCACTTT.

V is TRBV18 and J is TRBJ1-2, with 8 nucleotides matching TRBD1. Germline CDR1 and CDR2: KGHSH and LQKENI. V was clipped by 5 bases and J by 2 bases; unmatched bases: 7. CDR3 size: 15 residues. DNA of the CDR3: TGTGCCAGCTCAACGGACAGGGATGTCAACTATGGCTACACCTTC. It specifies CASSTDRDVNYGYTF.

The table lists this clonotype with many counts. V usage is TRBV6-5 and J usage is TRBJ2-7; the D is unclear. V gave up 6 bases and J gave up 2 bases, with 11 bases separating them. Germline assignment: CDR1 MNHEY and CDR2 SVGAGI. The CDR3 totals 13 residues. The CDR3 bases are TGTGCCAGCAGCGATGACCTTACCTACGAGCAGTACTTC. It yields the protein CASSDDLTYEQYF.

This clonotype was detected many times. V gene TRBV12-3 or TRBV12-4 combines with J gene TRBJ1-1; D is unclear. This CDR3 has 16 residues. V lost 6 bases and J lost 4, with 21 bases in between. The CDR3 DNA reads as TGTGCCAGCAGCTCCTCGCTTGCACAAGGGCCCACTGAAGCTTTCTTT. This encodes CASSSSLAQGPTEAFF.

This clonotype was recorded many times. CDR3 sequence (DNA): TGTGCCAGCAGCCCCCGGGGACTTGGGGGCACAGATACGCAGTATTTT. Translating gives CASSPRGLGGTDTQYF. J is TRBJ2-3 and V is TRBV3-1; TRBD2 might be the D (6 bases). From germline, CDR1 is LGHDT and CDR2 YNNKEL (reference sequence). Trimming removed 4 bases from V and 1 base from J, with 15 bases in between. This CDR3 spans 16 amino acids.

The table lists this clonotype with a few counts. The chain couples TRBV5-4 to TRBJ2-5, with a weak D call TRBD1 (6 bases). Deletions cut 3 bases from V and 3 bases from J, with 12 bases between. Per germline, CDR1 SGHNT and CDR2 YYREEE (reference sequence). The CDR3 extends over 14 amino acids. As DNA, the CDR3 is TGTGCCAGCAGCTCGGGGACAAAAGAAGAGACCCAGTACTTC. Translation: CASSSGTKEETQYF.

There are many counts of this clonotype. This rearrangement joins TRBV7-9 to TRBJ1-1; a weak D match, TRBD1 (5 bases). Between the trimmed V and J ends, which lost 4 bases and 2 bases, there was a span of 14 bases. CDR3 length equals 15 residues. The germline gives CDR1 SEHNR, CDR2 FQNEAQ (reference sequence). This CDR3 is CASSSRQTTNTEAFF. The CDR3 nucleotides read TGTGCCAGCAGCTCTCGACAGACTACCAACACTGAAGCTTTCTTT.

This clonotype was recorded many times. The chain is built from TRBV10-2 and TRBJ2-1, with 10 bases that match TRBD2. J gave up 5 bases and V 6 bases, and 7 bases lay outside the gene matches. The CDR3 is 15 residues long. From germline, CDR1 is WSHSY and CDR2 SAAADI. The CDR3 here is CASRTLAGDHNEQFF. Here the CDR3 DNA reads TGCGCCAGCAGAACGCTAGCGGGGGACCACAATGAGCAGTTCTTC.